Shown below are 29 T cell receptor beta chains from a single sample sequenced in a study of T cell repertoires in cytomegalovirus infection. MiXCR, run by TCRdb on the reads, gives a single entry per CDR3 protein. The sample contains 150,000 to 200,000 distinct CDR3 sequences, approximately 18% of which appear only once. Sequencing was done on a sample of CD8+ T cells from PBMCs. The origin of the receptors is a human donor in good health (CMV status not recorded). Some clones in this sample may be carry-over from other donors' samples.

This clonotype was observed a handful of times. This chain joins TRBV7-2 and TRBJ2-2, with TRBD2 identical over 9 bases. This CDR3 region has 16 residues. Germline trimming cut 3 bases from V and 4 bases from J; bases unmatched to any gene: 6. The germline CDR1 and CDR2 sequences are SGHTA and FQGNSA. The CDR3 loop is CASSFSPAGGTGELFF. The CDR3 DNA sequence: TGTGCCAGCAGCTTTAGTCCAGCGGGGGGCACCGGGGAGCTGTTTTTT. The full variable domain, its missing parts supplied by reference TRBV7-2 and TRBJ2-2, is GAGVSQSPSNKVTEKGKDVELRCDPISGHTALYWYRQSLGQGLEFLIYFQGNSAPDKSGLPSDRFSAERTGGSVSTLTIQRTQQEDSAVYLCASSFSPAGGTGELFFGEGSRLTVL.

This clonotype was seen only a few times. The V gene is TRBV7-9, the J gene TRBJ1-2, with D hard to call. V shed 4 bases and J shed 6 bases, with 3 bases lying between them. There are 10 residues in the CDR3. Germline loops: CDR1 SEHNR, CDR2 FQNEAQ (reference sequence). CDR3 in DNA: TGTGCCAGCAGCTCCCATGGCTACACCTTC. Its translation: CASSSHGYTF.

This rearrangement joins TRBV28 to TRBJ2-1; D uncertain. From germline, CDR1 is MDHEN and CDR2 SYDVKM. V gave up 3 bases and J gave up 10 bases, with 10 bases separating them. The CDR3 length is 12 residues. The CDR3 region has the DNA TGTGCCAGCAGTTTGTCGGCGACAGAGCAGTTCTTC. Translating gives CASSLSATEQFF.

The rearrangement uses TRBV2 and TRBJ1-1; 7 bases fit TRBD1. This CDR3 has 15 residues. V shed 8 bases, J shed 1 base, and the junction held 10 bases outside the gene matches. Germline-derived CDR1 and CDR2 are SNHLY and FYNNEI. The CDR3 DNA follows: TGTGCCAGCCCCGAAGGGGGCGGGCCGAACACTGAAGCTTTCTTT. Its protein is CASPEGGGPNTEAFF.

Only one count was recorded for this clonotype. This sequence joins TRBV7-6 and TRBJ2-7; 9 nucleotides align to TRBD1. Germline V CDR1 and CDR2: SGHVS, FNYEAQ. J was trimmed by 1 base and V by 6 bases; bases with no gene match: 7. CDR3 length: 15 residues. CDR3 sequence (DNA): TGTGCCAGCAGTCCAGGGACAGGGAATTCCTACGAGCAGTACTTC. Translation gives CASSPGTGNSYEQYF.

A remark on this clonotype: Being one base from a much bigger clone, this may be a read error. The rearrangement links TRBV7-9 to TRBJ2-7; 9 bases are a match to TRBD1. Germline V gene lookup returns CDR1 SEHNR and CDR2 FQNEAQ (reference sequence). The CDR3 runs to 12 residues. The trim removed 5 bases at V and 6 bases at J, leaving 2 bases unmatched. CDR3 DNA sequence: TGTGCCAGCAGCGAGGACAGGGGCGAGCAGTACTTC. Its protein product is CASSEDRGEQYF.

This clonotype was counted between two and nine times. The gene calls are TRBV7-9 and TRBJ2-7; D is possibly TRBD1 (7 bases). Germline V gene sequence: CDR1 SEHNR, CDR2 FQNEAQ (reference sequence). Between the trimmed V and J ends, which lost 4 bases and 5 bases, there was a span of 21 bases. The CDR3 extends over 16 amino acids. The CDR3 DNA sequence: TGTGCCAGCAGCTCAGAGCGAACAGGGGAGGCCCACGAGCAGTACTTC. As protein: CASSSERTGEAHEQYF.

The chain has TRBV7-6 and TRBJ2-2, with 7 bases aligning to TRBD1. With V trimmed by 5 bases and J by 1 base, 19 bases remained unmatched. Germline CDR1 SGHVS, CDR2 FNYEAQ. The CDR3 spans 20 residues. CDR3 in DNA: TGTGCCAGCAGCCTAAAGTGGTGGACGCCGGGACAGCTGAACACCGGGGAGCTGTTTTTT. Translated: CASSLKWWTPGQLNTGELFF.

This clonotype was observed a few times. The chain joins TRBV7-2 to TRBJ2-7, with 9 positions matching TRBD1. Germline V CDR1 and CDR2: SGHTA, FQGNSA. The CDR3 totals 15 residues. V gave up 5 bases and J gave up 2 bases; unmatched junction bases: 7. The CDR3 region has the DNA TGTGCCAGCAGCCAGACGACAGGGGGGACCTACGAGCAGTACTTC. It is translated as CASSQTTGGTYEQYF. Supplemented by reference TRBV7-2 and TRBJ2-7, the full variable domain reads GAGVSQSPSNKVTEKGKDVELRCDPISGHTALYWYRQSLGQGLEFLIYFQGNSAPDKSGLPSDRFSAERTGGSVSTLTIQRTQQEDSAVYLCASSQTTGGTYEQYFGPGTRLTVT.

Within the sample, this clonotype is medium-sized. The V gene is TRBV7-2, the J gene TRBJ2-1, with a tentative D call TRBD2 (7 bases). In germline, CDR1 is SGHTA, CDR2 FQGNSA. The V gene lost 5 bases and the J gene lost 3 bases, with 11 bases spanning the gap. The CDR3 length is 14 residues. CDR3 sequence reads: CASSPGGRYNEQFF. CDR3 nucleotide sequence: TGTGCCAGCAGCCCGGGGGGCCGCTACAATGAGCAGTTCTTC.

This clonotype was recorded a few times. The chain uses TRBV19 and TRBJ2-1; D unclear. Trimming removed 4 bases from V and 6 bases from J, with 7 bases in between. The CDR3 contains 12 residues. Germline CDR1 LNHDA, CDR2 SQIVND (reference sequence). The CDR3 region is CASSTAVNEQFF. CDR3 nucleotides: TGTGCCAGTAGTACCGCAGTCAATGAGCAGTTCTTC.

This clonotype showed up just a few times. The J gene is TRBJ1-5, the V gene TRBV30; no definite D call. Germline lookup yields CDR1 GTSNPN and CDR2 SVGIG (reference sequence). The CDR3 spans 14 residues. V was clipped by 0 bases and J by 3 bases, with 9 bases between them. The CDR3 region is CAWSVAQINQPQHF. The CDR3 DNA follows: TGTGCCTGGAGTGTGGCCCAGATCAATCAGCCCCAGCATTTT.

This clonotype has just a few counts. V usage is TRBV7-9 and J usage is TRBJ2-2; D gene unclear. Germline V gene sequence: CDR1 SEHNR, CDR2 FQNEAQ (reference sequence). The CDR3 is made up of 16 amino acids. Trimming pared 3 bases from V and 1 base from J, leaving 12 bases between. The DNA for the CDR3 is TGTGCCAGCAGCTTTCGTCAGGCCCTGAACACCGGGGAGCTGTTTTTT. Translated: CASSFRQALNTGELFF.

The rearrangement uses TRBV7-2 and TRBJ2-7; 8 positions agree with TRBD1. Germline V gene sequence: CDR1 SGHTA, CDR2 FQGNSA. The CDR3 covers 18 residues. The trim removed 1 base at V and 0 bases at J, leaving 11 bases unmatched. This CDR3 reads CASSLVHGTGEYSYEQYF. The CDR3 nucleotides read TGTGCCAGCAGCTTAGTTCACGGGACAGGCGAATACTCCTACGAGCAGTACTTC.

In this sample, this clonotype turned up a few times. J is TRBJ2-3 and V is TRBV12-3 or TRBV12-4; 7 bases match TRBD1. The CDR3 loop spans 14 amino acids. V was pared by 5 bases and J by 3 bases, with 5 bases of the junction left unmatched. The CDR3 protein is CASSLLRGTDTQYF. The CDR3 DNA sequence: TGTGCCAGCAGTCTCCTCAGGGGGACAGATACGCAGTATTTT.

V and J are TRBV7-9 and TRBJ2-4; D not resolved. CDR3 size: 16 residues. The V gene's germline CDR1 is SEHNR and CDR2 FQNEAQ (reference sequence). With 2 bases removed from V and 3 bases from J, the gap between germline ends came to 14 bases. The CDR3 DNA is TGTGCCAGCAGCTTACCCGGGTTTGCGGACAAAAACATTCAGTACTTC. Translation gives CASSLPGFADKNIQYF.

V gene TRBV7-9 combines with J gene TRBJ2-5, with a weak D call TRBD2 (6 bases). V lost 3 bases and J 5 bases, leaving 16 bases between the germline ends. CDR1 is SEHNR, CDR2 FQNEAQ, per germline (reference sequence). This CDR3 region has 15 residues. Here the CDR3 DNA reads TGTGCCAGCAGCTTGAGCGAACTAGCTCTGGAGACCCAGTACTTC. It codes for CASSLSELALETQYF.

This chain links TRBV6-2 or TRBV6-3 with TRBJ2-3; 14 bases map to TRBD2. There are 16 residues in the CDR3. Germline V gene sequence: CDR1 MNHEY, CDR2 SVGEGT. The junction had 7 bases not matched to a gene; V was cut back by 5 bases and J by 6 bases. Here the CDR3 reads CASSAPTSGGADTQYF. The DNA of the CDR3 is TGTGCCAGCAGTGCCCCGACTAGCGGGGGGGCGGATACGCAGTATTTT.

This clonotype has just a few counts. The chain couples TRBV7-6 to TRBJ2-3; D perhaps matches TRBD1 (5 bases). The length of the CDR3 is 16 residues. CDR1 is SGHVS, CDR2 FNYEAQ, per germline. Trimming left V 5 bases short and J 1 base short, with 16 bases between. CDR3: CASSLPVGAGTDTQYF. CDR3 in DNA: TGTGCCAGCAGCCTGCCCGTAGGGGCTGGCACAGATACGCAGTATTTT.

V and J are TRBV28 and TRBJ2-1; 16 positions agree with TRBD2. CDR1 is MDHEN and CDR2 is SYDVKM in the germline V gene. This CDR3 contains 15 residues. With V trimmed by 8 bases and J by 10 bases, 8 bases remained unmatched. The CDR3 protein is CASHGTSGGAREQFF. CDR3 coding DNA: TGTGCCAGCCATGGGACTAGCGGGGGGGCACGAGAGCAGTTCTTC.

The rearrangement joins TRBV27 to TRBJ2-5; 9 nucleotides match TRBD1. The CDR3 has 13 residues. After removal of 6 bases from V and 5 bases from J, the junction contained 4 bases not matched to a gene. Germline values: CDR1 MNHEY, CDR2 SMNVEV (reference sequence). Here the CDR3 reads CASSGQGRETQYF. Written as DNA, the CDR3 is TGTGCCAGCAGCGGACAGGGGAGGGAGACCCAGTACTTC.

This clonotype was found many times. The CDR3 sequence is CASRNTGGGQPQHF. DNA for the CDR3: TGTGCCAGCAGGAATACGGGAGGAGGTCAGCCCCAGCATTTT. The chain is built from TRBV12-3 or TRBV12-4 and TRBJ1-5; D is undetermined. The V end was cut by 6 bases, the J end by 6 bases, with 15 bases between. This CDR3 comprises 14 residues.

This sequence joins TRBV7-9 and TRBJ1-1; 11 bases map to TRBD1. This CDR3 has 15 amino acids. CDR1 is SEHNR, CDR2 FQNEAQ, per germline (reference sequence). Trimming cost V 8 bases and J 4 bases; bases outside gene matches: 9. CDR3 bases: TGTGCCAGCCTCGGCAAAGGACAGGGGGCCACTGAAGCTTTCTTT. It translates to CASLGKGQGATEAFF.

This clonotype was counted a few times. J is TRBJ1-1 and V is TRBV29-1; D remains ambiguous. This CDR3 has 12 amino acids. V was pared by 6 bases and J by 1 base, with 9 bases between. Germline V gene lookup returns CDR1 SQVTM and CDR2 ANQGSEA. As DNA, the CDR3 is TGCAGCGTCTACGACGGGAACACTGAAGCTTTCTTT. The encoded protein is CSVYDGNTEAFF.

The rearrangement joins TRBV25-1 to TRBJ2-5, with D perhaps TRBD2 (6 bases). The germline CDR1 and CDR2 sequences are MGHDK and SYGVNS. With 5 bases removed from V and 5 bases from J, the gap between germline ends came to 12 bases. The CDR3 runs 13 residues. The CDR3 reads CASSSTRWETQYF. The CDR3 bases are TGTGCCAGCAGTTCGACTAGGTGGGAGACCCAGTACTTC.

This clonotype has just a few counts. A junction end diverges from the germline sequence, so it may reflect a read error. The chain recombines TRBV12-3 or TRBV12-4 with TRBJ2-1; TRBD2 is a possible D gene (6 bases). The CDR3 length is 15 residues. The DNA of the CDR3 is TGTGACAGCAGTCACCTTGGAGGGCGTTACAATGAGCAGTTCTTC. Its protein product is CDSSHLGGRYNEQFF.

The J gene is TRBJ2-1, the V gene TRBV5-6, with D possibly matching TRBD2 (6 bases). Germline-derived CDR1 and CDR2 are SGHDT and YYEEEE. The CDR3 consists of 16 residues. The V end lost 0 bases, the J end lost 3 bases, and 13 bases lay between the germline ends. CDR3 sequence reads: CASSLAAGFIYNEQFF. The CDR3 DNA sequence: TGTGCCAGCAGCTTGGCGGCGGGATTTATCTACAATGAGCAGTTCTTC. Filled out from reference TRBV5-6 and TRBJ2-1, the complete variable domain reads DAGVTQSPTHLIKTRGQQVTLRCSPKSGHDTVSWYQQALGQGPQFIFQYYEEEERQRGNFPDRFSGHQFPNYSSELNVNALLLGDSALYLCASSLAAGFIYNEQFFGPGTRLTVL.

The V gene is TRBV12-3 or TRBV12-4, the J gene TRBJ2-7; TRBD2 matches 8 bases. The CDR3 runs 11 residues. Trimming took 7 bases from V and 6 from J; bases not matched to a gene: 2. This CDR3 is CASTGGSEQYF. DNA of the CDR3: TGTGCCAGCACGGGGGGGTCCGAGCAGTACTTC.

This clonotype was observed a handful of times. CDR3 residues: CASSESNSDMPSGYTF. The CDR3 coding sequence is TGCGCCAGCAGTGAGTCGAATTCAGATATGCCCTCGGGCTACACCTTC. The rearrangement links TRBV10-2 to TRBJ1-2; D ambiguous. The CDR3 contains 16 residues. V lost 0 bases to trimming and J lost 8 bases, with 19 bases between them. CDR1 is WSHSY, CDR2 SAAADI, per germline.